This is a list of T cell receptor beta chains from one sample in a study of identical twins. MiXCR, run by TCRdb on the 5' RACE reads, gives a single entry per CDR3 protein. The data hold 1.5 million or so distinct CDR3 sequences, with less than 40% observed a single time. The sample was cord blood. Receptor source: a newborn girl in good health. Each CDR3 is given with its conserved first and last residue. Each record gives: clone size, D gene, V gene, J gene, CDR3 protein, CDR3 DNA. A D gene is named only where the DNA matches it firmly. Only some rows state a clone size, as once, few, many or a class for expanded clones.

>NA|NA|TRBV20-1|TRBJ2-7
CSAIARDYEQYF
TGCAGTGCTATCGCCCGGGACTACGAGCAGTACTTC
>NA|NA|TRBV11-2|TRBJ2-3
CASSLVDLRGDTQYF
TGTGCCAGCAGCTTAGTGGATCTGAGGGGTGATACGCAGTATTTT
>few|TRBD2|TRBV27|TRBJ2-1
CASSLRLAGGPVNNEQFF
TGTGCCAGCAGTTTAAGGCTAGCGGGGGGGCCTGTAAACAATGAGCAGTTCTTC
>NA|NA|TRBV29-1|TRBJ2-5
CSGVWETQYF
TGCAGCGGGGTCTGGGAGACCCAGTACTTC
>many|NA|TRBV3-1|TRBJ2-3
CASSQTSADTQYF
TGTGCCAGCAGCCAGACAAGCGCAGATACGCAGTATTTT
>NA|NA|TRBV25-1|TRBJ1-2
CASSEDFYGYTF
TGTGCCAGCAGTGAGGACTTCTATGGCTACACCTTC
>NA|NA|TRBV20-1|TRBJ2-7
CSARDRSVYEQYF
TGCAGTGCTAGAGATCGTTCCGTCTACGAGCAGTACTTC
>NA|NA|TRBV3-1|TRBJ2-5
CASSWTDQETQYF
TGTGCCAGCAGCTGGACGGACCAAGAGACCCAGTACTTC
>NA|NA|TRBV27|TRBJ2-1
CASSQGDMGTEQFF
TGCGCCAGCAGCCAAGGGGACATGGGGACTGAGCAGTTCTTC
>many|NA|TRBV25-1|TRBJ1-2
CASSENGGAYTF
TGTGCCAGCAGTGAAAATGGCGGGGCGTACACCTTC
>NA|TRBD2|TRBV6-5|TRBJ2-7
CASKLSGSGSYEQYF
TGTGCCAGCAAACTTAGCGGGAGTGGGTCCTACGAGCAGTACTTC
>few|TRBD1|TRBV28|TRBJ2-4
CASSSRQGKNIQYF
TGTGCCAGCAGTTCCCGACAGGGTAAAAACATTCAGTACTTC
>many|TRBD1|TRBV6-1|TRBJ1-2
CASSDRANYGYTF
TGTGCCAGCTCAGACAGGGCTAACTATGGCTACACCTTC
>NA|TRBD2|TRBV20-1|TRBJ2-3
CSATTSGKADTQYF
TGCAGTGCTACTACTAGCGGGAAGGCAGATACGCAGTATTTT
>few|NA|TRBV5-4|TRBJ2-1
CASSLPQSGTVSYNEQFF
TGTGCCAGCAGCTTACCCCAATCCGGGACTGTTTCCTACAATGAGCAGTTCTTC
>few|NA|TRBV2|TRBJ2-5
CASSWVGAGETQYF
TGTGCCAGCAGTTGGGTGGGGGCTGGAGAGACCCAGTACTTC
>NA|TRBD1|TRBV4-1|TRBJ1-5
CASSQPTGRSNQPQHF
TGCGCCAGCAGCCAGCCGACAGGGAGATCCAATCAGCCCCAGCATTTT
>few|NA|TRBV4-2|TRBJ1-5
CASSQDFTRTDDQPQHF
TGTGCCAGCAGCCAAGATTTCACGCGGACAGATGACCAGCCCCAGCATTTT
>once|NA|TRBV20-1|TRBJ2-4
CSASQWGARNIQYF
TGCAGTGCTAGTCAATGGGGAGCCAGAAACATTCAGTACTTC
>few|TRBD2|TRBV3-1|TRBJ2-7
CASSQVLRTSSYEQYF
TGTGCCAGCAGCCAAGTCCTACGGACTAGTTCCTACGAGCAGTACTTC
>few|NA|TRBV21-1|TRBJ1-2
CILIRGPNYGYTF
TGTATTCTGATCCGGGGGCCTAACTATGGCTACACCTTC
>NA|NA|TRBV14|TRBJ1-1
CASKMVLNTEAFF
TGTGCCAGCAAAATGGTACTAAACACTGAAGCTTTCTTT
>few|TRBD1|TRBV12-3/TRBV12-4|TRBJ2-2
CASSGTETTGELFF
TGTGCCAGCAGTGGGACAGAGACCACCGGGGAGCTGTTTTTT
>NA|NA|TRBV21-1|TRBJ2-7
CASSKKQTYEQYF
TGTGCCAGCAGCAAAAAGCAAACCTACGAGCAGTACTTC
>NA|NA|TRBV28|TRBJ2-7
CASRTPSSGYEQYF
TGTGCCAGCAGAACCCCTAGTTCCGGCTACGAGCAGTACTTC
>few|NA|TRBV4-1|TRBJ1-5
CASSPRHGGNQPQHF
TGCGCCAGCAGCCCTAGACACGGGGGCAATCAGCCCCAGCATTTT
>NA|NA|TRBV28|TRBJ2-1
CASTTLRGLPYNEQFF
TGTGCCAGCACAACCCTCCGAGGACTACCCTACAATGAGCAGTTCTTC
>NA|TRBD1|TRBV7-2|TRBJ2-4
CAAGTGLWDIQYF
TGTGCCGCTGGGACAGGACTTTGGGACATTCAGTACTTC
>NA|TRBD2|TRBV5-1|TRBJ2-3
CASSRDLWTSGSTDTQYF
TGCGCCAGCTCGAGGGACCTTTGGACTAGCGGGAGTACAGATACGCAGTATTTT
>NA|TRBD2|TRBV4-2|TRBJ2-4
CASASGGALAENIQYF
TGTGCCAGCGCTAGCGGGGGGGCTCTAGCCGAAAACATTCAGTACTTC
>NA|TRBD1|TRBV5-1|TRBJ1-1
CAGSLNRGTEAFF
TGCGCCGGCAGCTTAAACAGGGGAACTGAAGCTTTCTTT
>few|NA|TRBV7-9|TRBJ1-4
CASSPRAHNEKLFF
TGTGCCAGCAGCCCTCGGGCCCATAATGAAAAACTGTTTTTT
>NA|NA|TRBV20-1|TRBJ2-5
CSAFPWGLQETQYF
TGCAGTGCTTTTCCCTGGGGGCTCCAAGAGACCCAGTACTTC
>many|TRBD2|TRBV20-1|TRBJ2-3
CSARAAAGGFPDTQYF
TGCAGTGCTAGGGCTGCAGCGGGAGGGTTTCCAGATACGCAGTATTTT
>NA|NA|TRBV7-2|TRBJ2-1
CASSLERLIRNEQFF
TGTGCCAGCAGCCTAGAACGACTTATTCGGAATGAGCAGTTCTTC
>many|NA|TRBV11-1|TRBJ2-1
CASSLVFREQFF
TGTGCCAGCAGCCTAGTATTCCGGGAGCAGTTCTTC
>many|TRBD1|TRBV29-1|TRBJ2-3
CSVEGQGTDTQYF
TGCAGCGTCGAGGGACAGGGCACAGATACGCAGTATTTT
>NA|NA|TRBV9|TRBJ2-1
CASSGSNFEQFF
TGTGCCAGCAGCGGATCTAATTTCGAGCAGTTCTTC
>NA|TRBD1|TRBV20-1|TRBJ1-6
CSARDRVFYSYNSPLHF
TGCAGTGCTAGGGACAGGGTCTTCTACTCCTATAATTCACCCCTCCACTTT
>NA|NA|TRBV2|TRBJ2-3
CASSASGHPIADTQYF
TGTGCCAGCAGTGCTTCTGGACATCCGATCGCAGATACGCAGTATTTT
>NA|TRBD1|TRBV28|TRBJ1-2
CASSSTGTGLYGYTF
TGTGCCAGCAGTTCCACCGGGACAGGGCTCTATGGCTACACCTTC
>few|NA|TRBV6-6|TRBJ1-1
CASGLVGGEAFF
TGTGCCAGCGGACTGGTGGGAGGTGAAGCTTTCTTT
>few|NA|TRBV11-2|TRBJ1-2
CASSLGRKSLYGYTF
TGTGCCAGCAGCTTAGGCAGGAAGTCCCTCTATGGCTACACCTTC
>NA|TRBD1|TRBV28|TRBJ2-4
CAAEGQGAHHVKNIQYF
TGTGCAGCGGAGGGACAGGGGGCTCATCACGTCAAAAACATTCAGTACTTC
>many|NA|TRBV28|TRBJ1-2
CASRNPRGRYYGYTF
TGTGCCAGCAGGAACCCCAGAGGGAGGTACTATGGCTACACCTTC
>NA|NA|TRBV5-1|TRBJ2-7
CASMGGDEQYF
TGCGCCAGTATGGGGGGAGACGAGCAGTACTTC